This T cell receptor (beta chain) stems from a study of cytomegalovirus exposure and HLA in healthy donors. This clone was recorded once. Its antigen is as yet unknown. Other DNA sequences within the sample encode an identical CDR3. The CDR3 is 15 amino acids. Trimming removed 1 base at V and 0 bases at J, with 10 bases between. The V gene's germline CDR1 is SGHTA and CDR2 FQGTGA. TCRdb's copy holds only in-frame clones and misses some; the assay was immunoSEQ multiplex PCR. The table includes a few hundred thousand clones, about 86% detected once. General study points: Reported results showed that the classifier diagnosed cytomegalovirus status with high specificity and sensitivity. A list of 150 or so TCR beta chains associated with cytomegalovirus was given. In vitro data verified a few CMV-associated chains as specific for CMV antigens.

The rearrangement uses TRBV7-3 and TRBJ2-7, with D tentatively TRBD1 (6 bases). Sequenced material: PBMCs. This receptor was identified in a woman between 18 and 30 years old in good health and CMV-seronegative. The CDR3 sequence is CASSLRGGSSYEQYF. The CDR3 DNA sequence: TGTGCCAGCAGCTTAAGAGGGGGAAGCTCCTACGAGCAGTACTTC.